Below, 12 T cell receptor beta chains from the same sample are listed, as sequenced in a study of blood T cells in healthy people across ages. Using a J-beta primer mix together with a sample-barcoded 5' primer, a second PCR was run for about 7 to 12 cycles. TCRdb reprocessed the 5' RACE reads with MiXCR, giving one entry per CDR3 protein. Of about 1,400,000 distinct CDR3 sequences detected, approximately 40% appear once; the ten largest clones hold 7% to 9.5%. Sequenced input: blood. Receptors originate from a young woman in good health.

The rearrangement uses TRBV2 and TRBJ2-7; no firm D call. Trimming stripped 1 base from V and 1 base from J, with 11 bases between. Germline V gene lookup returns CDR1 SNHLY and CDR2 FYNNEI. The CDR3 totals 15 residues. For the CDR3, the DNA is TGTGCCAGCAGTGAAGAGGGCGAGAGATCCTACGAGCAGTACTTC. It yields the protein CASSEEGERSYEQYF.

This clonotype was recorded a few times. This CDR3 is CASSPFDQALPDNEQYF. The CDR3 nucleotides read TGTGCCAGCAGCCCGTTCGATCAGGCTTTACCCGACAATGAGCAGTACTTC. The chain is built from TRBV12-3 or TRBV12-4 and TRBJ2-5, with D unclear. This CDR3 spans 17 amino acids. The V and J ends lost 6 bases and 11 bases respectively, with 31 bases between them.

This clonotype showed up just a few times. The rearrangement links TRBV28 to TRBJ2-4, with a possible D match to TRBD2 (6 bases). Germline CDR1 is MDHEN and CDR2 is SYDVKM. The CDR3 consists of 12 residues. Trimming stripped 5 bases from V and 13 bases from J, with 15 bases between. Written as DNA, the CDR3 is TGTGCCAGCAGTACCAATCGAGGAGGGCAGTACTTC. It specifies CASSTNRGGQYF. Combining the CDR3 with reference TRBV28 and TRBJ2-4 gives the whole variable domain DVKVTQSSRYLVKRTGEKVFLECVQDMDHENMFWYRQDPGLGLRLIYFSYDVKMKEKGDIPEGYSVSREKKERFSLILESASTNQTSMYLCASSTNRGGQYFGAGTRLSVL.

This clonotype has only a few counts. The chain has TRBV6-5 and TRBJ1-1; D is undetermined. From germline, CDR1 is MNHEY and CDR2 SVGAGI. The CDR3 loop spans 13 amino acids. Trimming removed 0 bases from V and 11 bases from J, with 13 bases in between. For the CDR3, the DNA is TGTGCCAGCAGTTACTCGATTGGTCTAGAGGCTTTCTTT. This translates into CASSYSIGLEAFF.

V is TRBV11-2 and J is TRBJ1-4; D is possibly TRBD1 (5 bases). From germline, CDR1 is SGHAT and CDR2 FQNNGV. Trimming stripped 5 bases from V and 8 bases from J, with 15 bases between. The CDR3 has 14 residues. CDR3 DNA: TGTGCCAGCAGCACAGGAGGATGGCGGGAAAAACTGTTTTTT. This encodes CASSTGGWREKLFF. The full variable domain, rest sourced from reference TRBV11-2 and TRBJ1-4, is EAGVAQSPRYKIIEKRQSVAFWCNPISGHATLYWYQQILGQGPKLLIQFQNNGVVDDSQLPKDRFSAERLKGVDSTLKIQPAKLEDSAVYLCASSTGGWREKLFFGSGTQLSVL.

V and J are TRBV2 and TRBJ1-5, with D uncertain. Germline-derived CDR1 and CDR2 are SNHLY and FYNNEI. V was trimmed by 2 bases and J by 4 bases, leaving 12 bases between them. The CDR3 consists of 15 residues. The CDR3 loop reads CASSEFGQINQPQHF. In DNA, the CDR3 is TGTGCCAGCAGTGAATTCGGGCAGATAAATCAGCCCCAGCATTTT.

The rearrangement links TRBV6-2 or TRBV6-3 to TRBJ2-1; TRBD2 matches 8 bases. The CDR3 covers 15 residues. Germline V lookup: CDR1 MNHEY, CDR2 SVGEGT. V shed 0 bases and J 10 bases; nucleotides not matched to a gene: 8. CDR3 loop: CASSYSRGRRYEQFF. The CDR3 coding sequence is TGTGCCAGCAGTTACTCGCGCGGGAGGAGATACGAGCAGTTCTTC.

This clonotype was detected only a few times. The chain couples TRBV4-1 to TRBJ2-1, with D perhaps matching TRBD2 (5 bases). Germline-derived CDR1 and CDR2 are MGHRA and YSYEKL. The CDR3 is 16 amino acids. V dropped 1 base and J dropped 2 bases, with 12 bases sitting between them. CDR3 bases: TGCGCCAGCAGCCAAGGGACCGTCGGGGCCTACAATGAGCAGTTCTTC. It codes for CASSQGTVGAYNEQFF.

The rearrangement uses TRBV7-9 and TRBJ2-3; 8 bases line up with TRBD1. Germline trimming cut 5 bases from V and 6 bases from J; bases unmatched to any gene: 10. The germline V gene encodes CDR1 SEHNR and CDR2 FQNEAQ (reference sequence). The CDR3 extends over 15 amino acids. CDR3 protein: CASSKGTGTSDTQYF. In nucleotides, the CDR3 is TGTGCCAGCAGCAAGGGGACAGGTACGTCGGATACGCAGTATTTT.

The chain couples TRBV7-6 to TRBJ2-3; no clear D. This CDR3 comprises 14 residues. With 0 bases removed from V and 6 bases from J, the gap between germline ends came to 10 bases. The germline gives CDR1 SGHVS, CDR2 FNYEAQ. The CDR3 loop reads CASSLATLVDTQYF. CDR3 bases: TGTGCCAGCAGCTTAGCAACTTTGGTGGATACGCAGTATTTT.

This clonotype has only a few counts. The gene calls are TRBV10-3 and TRBJ1-4, with 11 bases identical to TRBD1. Germline values: CDR1 ENHRY, CDR2 SYGVKD. Trimming at V came to 8 bases and at J to 5 bases, leaving 1 base not matched to a gene. The CDR3 sequence is 13 residues long. As DNA, the CDR3 is TGTGCCATCGGGACAGGGGGAAATGAAAAACTGTTTTTT. Translated: CAIGTGGNEKLFF.

This clonotype was seen a handful of times. The chain is built from TRBV3-1 and TRBJ2-1; D not resolved. This CDR3 spans 16 amino acids. Trimming removed 4 bases from V and 1 base from J, with 14 bases in between. Germline V CDR1 and CDR2: LGHDT, YNNKEL (reference sequence). CDR3 sequence reads: CASSPSGPQSYNEQFF. The CDR3 DNA sequence: TGTGCCAGCAGCCCATCGGGTCCACAATCCTACAATGAGCAGTTCTTC.